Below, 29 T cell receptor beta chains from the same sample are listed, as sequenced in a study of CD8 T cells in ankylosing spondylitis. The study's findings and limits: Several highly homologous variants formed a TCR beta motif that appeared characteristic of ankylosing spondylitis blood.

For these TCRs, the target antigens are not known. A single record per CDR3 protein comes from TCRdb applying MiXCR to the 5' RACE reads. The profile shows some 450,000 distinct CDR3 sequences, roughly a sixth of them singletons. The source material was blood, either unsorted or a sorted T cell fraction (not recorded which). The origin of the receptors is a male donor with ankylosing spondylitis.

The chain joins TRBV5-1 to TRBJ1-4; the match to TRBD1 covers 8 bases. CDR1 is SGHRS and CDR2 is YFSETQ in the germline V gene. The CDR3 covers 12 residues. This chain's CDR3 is CGQGATNEKLFF. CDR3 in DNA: TGCGGCCAGGGGGCGACTAATGAAAAACTGTTTTTT.

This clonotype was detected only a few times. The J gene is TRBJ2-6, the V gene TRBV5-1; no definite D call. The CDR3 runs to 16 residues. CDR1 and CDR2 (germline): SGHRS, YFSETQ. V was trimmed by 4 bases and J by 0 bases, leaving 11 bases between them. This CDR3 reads CASSIAHGSGANVLTF. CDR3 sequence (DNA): TGCGCCAGCAGCATCGCACACGGCTCTGGGGCCAACGTCCTGACTTTC.

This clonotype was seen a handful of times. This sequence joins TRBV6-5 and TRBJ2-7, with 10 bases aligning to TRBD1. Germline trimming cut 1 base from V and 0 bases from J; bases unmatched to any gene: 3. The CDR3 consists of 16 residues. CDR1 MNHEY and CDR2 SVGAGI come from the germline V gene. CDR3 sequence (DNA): TGTGCCAGCAGTTACTTGGGACAGGGGCACTCCTACGAGCAGTACTTC. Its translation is CASSYLGQGHSYEQYF.

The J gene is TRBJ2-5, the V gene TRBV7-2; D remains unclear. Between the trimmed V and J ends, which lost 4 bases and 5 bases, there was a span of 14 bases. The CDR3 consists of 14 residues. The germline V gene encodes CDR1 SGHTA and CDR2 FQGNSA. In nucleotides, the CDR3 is TGTGCCAGCAGCTCTCCTGGGGTCCGGGAGACCCAGTACTTC. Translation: CASSSPGVRETQYF.

CDR3 protein: CASRQGGSTEAFF. CDR3 DNA sequence: TGCGCCAGCAGGCAGGGAGGTAGCACTGAAGCTTTCTTT. The chain has TRBV10-2 and TRBJ1-1; D may be TRBD1 (5 bases). V gave up 6 bases and J gave up 4 bases, with 12 bases separating them. The CDR3 extends over 13 amino acids. Germline CDR1 reads WSHSY; CDR2 reads SAAADI.

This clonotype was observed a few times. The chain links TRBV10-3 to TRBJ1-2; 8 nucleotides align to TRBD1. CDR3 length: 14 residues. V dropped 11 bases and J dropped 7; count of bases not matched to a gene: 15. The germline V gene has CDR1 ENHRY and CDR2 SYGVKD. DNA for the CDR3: TGTGCCGCCGGGGGGACAGGCCTAATCGGTGGCTACACCTTC. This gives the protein CAAGGTGLIGGYTF.

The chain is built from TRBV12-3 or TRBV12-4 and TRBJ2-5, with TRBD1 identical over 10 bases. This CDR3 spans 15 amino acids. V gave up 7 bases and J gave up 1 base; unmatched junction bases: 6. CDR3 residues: CASIADRGPQETQYF. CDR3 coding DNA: TGTGCCAGCATCGCCGACAGGGGGCCCCAAGAGACCCAGTACTTC.

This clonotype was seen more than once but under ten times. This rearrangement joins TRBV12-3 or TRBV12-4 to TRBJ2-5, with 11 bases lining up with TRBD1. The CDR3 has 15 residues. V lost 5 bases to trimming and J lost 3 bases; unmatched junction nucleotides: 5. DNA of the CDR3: TGTGCCAGCAGTCTAGGACAGGGGGCAAAAGAGACCCAGTACTTC. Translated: CASSLGQGAKETQYF.

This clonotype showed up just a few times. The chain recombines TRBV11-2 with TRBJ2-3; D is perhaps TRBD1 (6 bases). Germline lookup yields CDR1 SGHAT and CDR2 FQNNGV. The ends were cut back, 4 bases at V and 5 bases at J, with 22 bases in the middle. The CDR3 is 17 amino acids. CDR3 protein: CASSSTLVQGRRDTQYF. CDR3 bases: TGTGCCAGCAGCTCGACCTTGGTGCAGGGGCGCAGAGATACGCAGTATTTT.

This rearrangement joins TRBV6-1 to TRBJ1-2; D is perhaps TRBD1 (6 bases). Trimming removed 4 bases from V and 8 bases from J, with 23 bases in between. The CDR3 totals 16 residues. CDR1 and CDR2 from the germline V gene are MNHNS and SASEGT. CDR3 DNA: TGTGCCAGCAGTGGGGTGCTTGGGCAGGGGCCTTGGGGCTACACCTTC. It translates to CASSGVLGQGPWGYTF.

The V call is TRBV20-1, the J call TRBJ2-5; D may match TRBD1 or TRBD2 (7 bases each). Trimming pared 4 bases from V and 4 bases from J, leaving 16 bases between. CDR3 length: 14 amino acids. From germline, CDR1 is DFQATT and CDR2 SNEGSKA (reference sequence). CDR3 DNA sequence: TGCAGTGCTACCGGGGGAGGGGGCCTAGAGACCCAGTACTTC. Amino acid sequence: CSATGGGGLETQYF.

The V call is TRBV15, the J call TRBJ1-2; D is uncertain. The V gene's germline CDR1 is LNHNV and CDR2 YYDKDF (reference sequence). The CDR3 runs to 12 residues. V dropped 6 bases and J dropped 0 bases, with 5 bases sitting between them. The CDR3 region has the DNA TGTGCCACCAGAGGAACTAACTATGGCTACACCTTC. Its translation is CATRGTNYGYTF.

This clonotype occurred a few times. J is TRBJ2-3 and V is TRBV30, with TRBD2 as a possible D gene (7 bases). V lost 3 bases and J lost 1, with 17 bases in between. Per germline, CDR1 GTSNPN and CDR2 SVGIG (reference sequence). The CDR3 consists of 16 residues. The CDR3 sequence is CAWSPSAGARTDTQYF. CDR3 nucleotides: TGTGCCTGGAGCCCAAGTGCGGGGGCTCGCACAGATACGCAGTATTTT. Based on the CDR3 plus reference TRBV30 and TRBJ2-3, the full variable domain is SQTIHQWPATLVQPVGSPLSLECTVEGTSNPNLYWYRQAAGRGLQLLFYSVGIGQISSEVPQNLSASRPQDRQFILSSKKLLLSDSGFYLCAWSPSAGARTDTQYFGPGTRLTVL.

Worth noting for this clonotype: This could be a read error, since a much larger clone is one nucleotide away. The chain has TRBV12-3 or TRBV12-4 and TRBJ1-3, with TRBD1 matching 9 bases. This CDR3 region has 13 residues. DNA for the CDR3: TGTGCCAGCAACCCGGGGACAGGGAGCACCGTATATTTT. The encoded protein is CASNPGTGSTVYF.

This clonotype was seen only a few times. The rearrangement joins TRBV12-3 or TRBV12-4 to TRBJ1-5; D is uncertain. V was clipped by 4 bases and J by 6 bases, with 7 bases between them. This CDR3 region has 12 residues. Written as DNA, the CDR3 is TGTGCCAGCAGTTCTCTTCGTCAGCCCCAGCATTTT. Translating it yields CASSSLRQPQHF.

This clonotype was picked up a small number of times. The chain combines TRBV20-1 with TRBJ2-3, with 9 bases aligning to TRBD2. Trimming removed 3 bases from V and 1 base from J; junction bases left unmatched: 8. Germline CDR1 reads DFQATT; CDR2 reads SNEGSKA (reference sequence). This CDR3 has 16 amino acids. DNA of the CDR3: TGCAGTGCTAGCGGCCTAGCGGGGAAACGCACAGATACGCAGTATTTT. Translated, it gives CSASGLAGKRTDTQYF.

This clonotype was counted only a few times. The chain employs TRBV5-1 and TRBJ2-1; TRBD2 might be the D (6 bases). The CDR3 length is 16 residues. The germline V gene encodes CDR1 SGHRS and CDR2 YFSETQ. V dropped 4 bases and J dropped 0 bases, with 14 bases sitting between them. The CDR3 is CASSPPGLSSYNEQFF. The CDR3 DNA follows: TGCGCCAGCAGCCCCCCGGGACTCAGCTCCTACAATGAGCAGTTCTTC. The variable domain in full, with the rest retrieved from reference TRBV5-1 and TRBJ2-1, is KAGVTQTPRYLIKTRGQQVTLSCSPISGHRSVSWYQQTPGQGLQFLFEYFSETQRNKGNFPGRFSGRQFSNSRSEMNVSTLELGDSALYLCASSPPGLSSYNEQFFGPGTRLTVL.

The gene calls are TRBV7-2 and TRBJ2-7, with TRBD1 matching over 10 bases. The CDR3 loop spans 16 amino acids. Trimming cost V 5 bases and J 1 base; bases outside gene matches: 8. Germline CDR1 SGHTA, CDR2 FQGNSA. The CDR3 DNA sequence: TGTGCCAGCAGCCGTCCGGGACAGGGGCTATCCTACGAGCAGTACTTC. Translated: CASSRPGQGLSYEQYF.

CDR3 bases: TGTGCCAGCAGTGAGGATACACGGTCTAACGACGAGCAGTACTTC. Translated, it gives CASSEDTRSNDEQYF. The chain couples TRBV25-1 to TRBJ2-7; the D is unclear. V lost 3 bases and J 5 bases, leaving 17 bases between the germline ends. Per the germline V gene, CDR1 is MGHDK and CDR2 is SYGVNS. The length of the CDR3 is 15 residues.

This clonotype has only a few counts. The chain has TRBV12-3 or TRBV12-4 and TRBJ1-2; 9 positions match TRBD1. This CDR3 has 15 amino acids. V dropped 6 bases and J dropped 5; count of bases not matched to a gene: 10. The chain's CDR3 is CASRKTGGITYGYTF. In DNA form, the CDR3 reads TGTGCCAGCAGGAAGACAGGGGGGATAACTTATGGCTACACCTTC.

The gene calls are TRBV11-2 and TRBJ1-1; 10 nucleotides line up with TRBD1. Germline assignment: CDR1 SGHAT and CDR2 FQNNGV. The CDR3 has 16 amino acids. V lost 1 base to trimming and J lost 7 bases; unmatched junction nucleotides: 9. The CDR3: CASSLVFAGTGVEAFF. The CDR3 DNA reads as TGTGCCAGCAGCTTAGTTTTTGCGGGGACAGGGGTTGAAGCTTTCTTT.

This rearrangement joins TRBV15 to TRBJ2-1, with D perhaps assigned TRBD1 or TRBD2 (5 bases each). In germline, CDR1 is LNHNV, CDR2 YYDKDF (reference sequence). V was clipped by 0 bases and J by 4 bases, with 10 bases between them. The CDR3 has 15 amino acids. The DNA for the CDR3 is TGTGCCACCAGCAGAGACGGGGACCAGTACAATGAGCAGTTCTTC. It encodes CATSRDGDQYNEQFF.

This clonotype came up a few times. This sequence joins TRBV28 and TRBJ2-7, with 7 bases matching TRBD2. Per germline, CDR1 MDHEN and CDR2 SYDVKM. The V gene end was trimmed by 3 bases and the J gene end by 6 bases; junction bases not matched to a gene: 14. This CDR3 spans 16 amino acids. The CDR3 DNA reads TGTGCCAGCAGTTTTTGGCGTCCGGGACTACCTTCCGAGCAGTACTTC. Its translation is CASSFWRPGLPSEQYF.

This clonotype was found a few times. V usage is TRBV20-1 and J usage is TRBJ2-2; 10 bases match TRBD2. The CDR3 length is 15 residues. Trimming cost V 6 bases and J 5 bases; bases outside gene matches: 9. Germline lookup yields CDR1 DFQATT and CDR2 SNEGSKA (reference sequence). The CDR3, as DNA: TGCAGTGCCCTCGTAGCGGGGGGAAGTACCGGGGAGCTGTTTTTT. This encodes CSALVAGGSTGELFF.

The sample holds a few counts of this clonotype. The CDR3 loop reads CASSLGGGKNIQYF. CDR3 sequence (DNA): TGTGCCAGCTCCTTGGGGGGCGGCAAAAACATTCAGTACTTC. V and J are TRBV28 and TRBJ2-4; D might be TRBD1 or TRBD2, each matching 6 bases. Per the germline V gene, CDR1 is MDHEN and CDR2 is SYDVKM. The V end was cut by 8 bases, the J end by 3 bases, with 14 bases between. The CDR3 has 14 residues.

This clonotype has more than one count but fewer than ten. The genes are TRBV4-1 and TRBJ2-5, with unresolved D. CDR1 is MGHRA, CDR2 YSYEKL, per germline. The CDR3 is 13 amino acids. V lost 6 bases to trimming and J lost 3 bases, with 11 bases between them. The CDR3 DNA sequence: TGCGCCAGCAGGTCTGCGTGGGAAGAGACCCAGTACTTC. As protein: CASRSAWEETQYF.

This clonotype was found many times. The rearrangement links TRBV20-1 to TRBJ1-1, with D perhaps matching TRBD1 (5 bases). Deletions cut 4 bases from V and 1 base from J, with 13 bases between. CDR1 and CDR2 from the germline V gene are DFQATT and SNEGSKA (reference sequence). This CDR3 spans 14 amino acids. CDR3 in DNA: TGCAGTGCTATAGGGGACGCTAAGAACACTGAAGCTTTCTTT. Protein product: CSAIGDAKNTEAFF.

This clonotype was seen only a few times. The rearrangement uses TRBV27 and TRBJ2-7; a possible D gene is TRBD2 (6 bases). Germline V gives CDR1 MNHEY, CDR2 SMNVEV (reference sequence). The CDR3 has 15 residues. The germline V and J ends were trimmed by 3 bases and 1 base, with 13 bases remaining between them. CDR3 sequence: CASSLEGGRSYEQYF. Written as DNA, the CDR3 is TGTGCCAGCAGTTTGGAGGGAGGAAGGTCCTACGAGCAGTACTTC.

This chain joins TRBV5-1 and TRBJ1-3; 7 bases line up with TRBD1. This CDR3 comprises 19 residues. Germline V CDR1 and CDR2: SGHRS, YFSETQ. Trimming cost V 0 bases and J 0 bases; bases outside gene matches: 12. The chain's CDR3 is CASSLGRTGYSDSGNTIYF. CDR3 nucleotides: TGCGCCAGCAGCTTGGGTCGGACAGGCTACTCGGACTCTGGAAACACCATATATTTT.